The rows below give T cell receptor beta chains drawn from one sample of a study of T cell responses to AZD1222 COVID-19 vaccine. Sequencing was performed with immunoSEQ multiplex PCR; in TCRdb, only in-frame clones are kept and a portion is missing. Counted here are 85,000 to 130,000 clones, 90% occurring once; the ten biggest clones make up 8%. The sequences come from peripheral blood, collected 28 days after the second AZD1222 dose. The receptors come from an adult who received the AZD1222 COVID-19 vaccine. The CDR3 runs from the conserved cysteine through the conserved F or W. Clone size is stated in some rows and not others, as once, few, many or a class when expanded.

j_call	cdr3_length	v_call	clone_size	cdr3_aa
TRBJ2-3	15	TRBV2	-	CASSVVGGVADTQYF
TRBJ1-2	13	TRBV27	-	CASSLESGAGYTF
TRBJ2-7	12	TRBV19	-	CASSYQGAKQYF
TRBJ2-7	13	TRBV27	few	CASSRTGQYEQYF
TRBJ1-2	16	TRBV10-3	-	CAISEGGTGARYGYTF
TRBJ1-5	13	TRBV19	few	CATGWGPDQPQHF
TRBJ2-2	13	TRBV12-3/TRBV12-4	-	CASSLAGRGELFF
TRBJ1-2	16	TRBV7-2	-	CASSPKTGGGLYGYTF
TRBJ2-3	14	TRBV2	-	CASNRQARTDTQYF
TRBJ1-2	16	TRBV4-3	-	CASSQAGGVLDYGYTF
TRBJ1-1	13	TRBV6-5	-	CASSYGFGTEAFF
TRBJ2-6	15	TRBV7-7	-	CASSLAGTGANVLTF
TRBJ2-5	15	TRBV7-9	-	CASSRLAGLQETQYF
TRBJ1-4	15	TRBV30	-	CAWEESGTGTEKLFF
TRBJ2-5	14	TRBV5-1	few	CASGPKTLEETQYF
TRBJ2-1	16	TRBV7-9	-	CASSLIYGPSPNEQFF
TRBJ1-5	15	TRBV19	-	CASSSGQGGNQPQHF
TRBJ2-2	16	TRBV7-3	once	CASSSLAGGNTGELFF
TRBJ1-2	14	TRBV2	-	CASGPLRGTYGYTF
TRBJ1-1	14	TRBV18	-	CASLGGTANTEAFF
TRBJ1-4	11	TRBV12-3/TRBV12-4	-	CASILGAKLFF
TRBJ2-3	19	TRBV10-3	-	CAISEKTSGGAAGTDTQYF
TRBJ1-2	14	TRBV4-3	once	CASRQGLGNYGYTF
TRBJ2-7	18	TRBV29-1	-	CSVATSEGSVNWDYEQYF
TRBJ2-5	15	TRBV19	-	CASSPLGGAQETQYF
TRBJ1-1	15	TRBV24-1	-	CATSDLPQGDTEAFF
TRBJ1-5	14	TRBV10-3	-	CAISAGESNQPQHF
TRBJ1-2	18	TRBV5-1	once	CASSLDLVKGQGGYGYTF
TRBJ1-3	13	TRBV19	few	CASNLGSGNTIYF
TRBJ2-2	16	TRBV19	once	CASRPLGAANTGELFF
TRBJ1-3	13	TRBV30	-	CAWSSYLGNTIYF
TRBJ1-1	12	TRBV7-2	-	CASSLLTGNAFF